This note documents a single TCR beta chain sequence. This clonotype was picked up many times. The target of this receptor is not known. Per-base quality was not reported, and no clone a single base away is much larger than it. Library method: RACE. Sequencing was carried out with a NextSeq 500. Library preparation attached unique molecular identifiers to individual cDNA molecules for quantitative, reproducible TCR counting. From each blood RNA sample, both TCR alpha and TCR beta chains were sequenced. On the study's bioinformatics: Samples had a median of roughly 87,000 TCRs, with a range from about 23,224 to 750,000. The Decombinator software suite was used to annotate V, J and CDR3 in the TCR reads. For PS versus PT1 abundance plots, all samples were subsampled to the same number of TCRs (28,000). Expanded TCRs were defined as absent before sensitization and observed at least eight times at the 2-week time point. The raw public reads went through TCRdb reprocessing: fastp at Q25, MiXCR clone calling, in-frame beta chains kept. A single entry per CDR3 protein holds the most common genes and DNA from its merged rows. The authors' filters were not applied to this entry. The sample has about 73,000 distinct CDR3 sequences on record, approximately 9% of them singletons. Clones ranked in the top ten supply approximately 3.5% of the sample.

Taken with the paper, the label for time point translates to: patch test 2, 6 weeks after DPC sensitization. The treatment or condition label here, explained by the study, means: therapeutic diphenylcyclopropenone sensitization with weekly scalp DPC. At each patch-test visit, blood was drawn before the patch test was applied. To be eligible, patients had to be aged 18 to 70, diagnosed with alopecia and judged suitable for DPC therapy, while pregnant patients were excluded. Total RNA was extracted from unfractionated whole blood collected in Tempus Blood RNA tubes. This specimen comes from a study of human T cells and chemical hapten exposure (dated by TCRdb to about 2021). For the study in its entirety: For sensitization, 2% DPC in acetone was applied to a 2 cm by 2 cm area of upper inner arm skin. Throughout the roughly 25-week study period, patients were also given weekly therapeutic DPC doses on the scalp. Patch testing was done on the upper back using Finn chambers containing 0.01% DPC, and results were scored after 6 days according to International Contact Dermatitis Research Group standards. The patient cohort, mostly female, included alopecia areata with under or over 50% scalp involvement, alopecia totalis and alopecia universalis. The libraries were sequenced as a pool, and the TCR yield per sample differed mostly because of small variations in library volumes within the pool. This study followed changes in the peripheral blood TCR repertoire in vivo during primary and secondary sensitization of alopecia patients to the hapten diphenylcyclopropenone (DPC). Blood samples were taken from patients before sensitization (week 0) and at 2, 6 and about 24 weeks after DPC sensitization. For TCR sequencing, blood came from about 28 alopecia patients at anywhere from one to four time points (pre-sensitization, 2, 6 and 24 weeks). General study outcomes and caveats: After repeated subsampling, the strength of the expansion versus patch-test correlation and the threshold at which it became significant changed. Expanded TCRs formed significantly more large CDR3 similarity clusters than pre-sensitization or healthy control sets, consistent with antigen-driven responses. All patients had alopecia, a presumed autoimmune disease, so their immune response might differ from that of healthy individuals. DPC sensitization did not change the number of TCRs with a frequency above 1 in 1000, and there was no evidence of changes in global repertoire structure. A positive correlation was found between the number of PT1 expanded TCRs and patch test score, with significance reached at thresholds 8, 16 and 32 but not 4.

Including the terminal cysteine and phenylalanine, the CDR3 comprises 12 residues. Just CDR3 DNA is preserved here, 36 bases in frame from base 1. At the junction V is shortened by 3 bases and J by 10 bases, with 15 bases in between. CDR1 and CDR2, looked up from the germline V gene (reference sequence), are DFQATT and SNEGSKA. The sequence was collected from a woman between 50 and 59 years old with alopecia areata. Some clones in this sample may be carry-over from other donors' samples. This specimen consisted of whole blood, obtained in connection with sensitization to the hapten diphenylcyclopropenone (DPC). The rearranged segments are TRBV20-1 and TRBJ1-1; the D gene identity is not certain. In nucleotide form, the sequence is TGCAGTGCTAGTAACTTCCTAGGAGGAGCTTTCTTT. This encodes CSASNFLGGAFF.